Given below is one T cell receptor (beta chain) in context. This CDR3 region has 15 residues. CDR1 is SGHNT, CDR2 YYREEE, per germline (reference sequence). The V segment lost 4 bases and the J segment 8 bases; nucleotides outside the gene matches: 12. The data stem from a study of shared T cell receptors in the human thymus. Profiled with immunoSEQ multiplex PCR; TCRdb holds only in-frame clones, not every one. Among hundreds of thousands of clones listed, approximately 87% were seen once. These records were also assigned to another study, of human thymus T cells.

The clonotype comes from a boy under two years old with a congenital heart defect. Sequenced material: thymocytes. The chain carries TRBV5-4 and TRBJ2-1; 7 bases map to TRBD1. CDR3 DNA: TGTGCCAGCAGCCAGGGGGTGGGATTAGGGGATGAGCAGTTCTTC. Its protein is CASSQGVGLGDEQFF. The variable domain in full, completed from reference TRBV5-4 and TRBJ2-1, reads ETGVTQSPTHLIKTRGQQVTLRCSSQSGHNTVSWYQQALGQGPQFIFQYYREEENGRGNFPPRFSGLQFPNYSSELNVNALELDDSALYLCASSQGVGLGDEQFFGPGTRLTVL.